Detailed here is one T cell receptor (beta chain). What it binds is unknown. The CDR3 loop spans 15 amino acids. The V and J ends lost 3 bases and 3 bases, in that order; junction bases with no gene match: 4. Germline loops: CDR1 DFQATT, CDR2 SNEGSKA (reference sequence). The treatment was: some 20 received Ad26.COV2.S at low or high dose, single or two shots; roughly 5 received placebo; per-sample allocation not given. After the first vaccine or placebo injection, samples were drawn on day 63. Clones were read by immunoSEQ multiplex PCR, and TCRdb kept only the in-frame ones, dropping some. The table lists about 480,000 clones, 87% of them singletons. This sample was included in a study of Ad26.COV2.S vaccination and SARS-CoV-2 variants. Study as a whole: Into the muscle, Ad26.COV2.S was dosed once or twice, 56 days apart.

Findings of the study overall: Substantial response breadth was reportedly seen for spike-specific CD8+ and CD4+ T cells after vaccination. Vaccine recipients showed a spike-specific TCR breadth that was higher than in placebo recipients.

The J gene is TRBJ2-3, the V gene TRBV20-1; TRBD2 matches 12 bases. The clonotype was recovered from a person between 18 and 65 years old who received the Ad26.COV2.S COVID-19 vaccine or a placebo. The sequenced sample was peripheral blood, obtained in a trial of Ad26.COV2.S vaccine versus placebo. CDR3 protein: CSASGTSGQTDTQYF. The DNA for the CDR3 is TGCAGTGCTAGTGGGACTAGCGGGCAAACAGATACGCAGTATTTT.